Detailed here is one T cell receptor (beta chain). This sample was taken from a study of blood T cell repertoires in COVID-19. This CDR3 comprises 15 residues. CDR1 is MNHNS and CDR2 is SASEGT in the germline V gene. The J segment lost 4 bases and the V segment lost 2 bases, leaving 4 bases of the junction unmatched. This table comes from immunoSEQ multiplex PCR, and its TCRdb copy is limited to in-frame clones, with some not included. The sample records 390,000 or so clones, 75% to 90% being singletons. Source material: peripheral blood. This clonotype was sampled from a woman in her 30s with active or convalescent COVID-19. The J gene is TRBJ1-4, the V gene TRBV6-1; 7 positions match TRBD1. CDR3 sequence: CASSETWDSNEKLFF. CDR3 bases: TGTGCCAGCAGTGAAACGTGGGACAGTAATGAAAAACTGTTTTTT.